What follows are 7 T cell receptor beta chains derived from one specimen sequenced in a study of cytomegalovirus exposure and HLA in healthy donors. It was with 60 Vbeta and 13 Jbeta primers that the PCR ran. Profiled with immunoSEQ multiplex PCR; TCRdb holds only in-frame clones, not every one. The sample has some 190,000 clones, roughly 79% seen once. Sequencing input: PBMCs. The receptors here all came from a woman younger than 35 in good health and CMV-seronegative.

This sequence joins TRBV18 and TRBJ2-1; TRBD2 matches 7 bases. Germline loops: CDR1 KGHSH, CDR2 LQKENI. This CDR3 contains 14 residues. Losses at the gene ends were 6 bases for V and 7 bases for J; bases not matched to a gene: 9. The CDR3 DNA reads TGTGCCAGCTCCTCCCCGGGGGGTCGGAATGAGCAGTTCTTC. Encoded protein: CASSSPGGRNEQFF.

V usage is TRBV9 and J usage is TRBJ1-2; D remains unclear. This CDR3 spans 14 amino acids. Germline loops: CDR1 SGDLS, CDR2 YYNGEE. Trimming stripped 3 bases from V and 4 bases from J, with 13 bases between. Written as DNA, the CDR3 is TGTGCCAGCAGCGCGGGAGCAGGTCTCTATGGCTACACCTTC. Translation: CASSAGAGLYGYTF. The full variable domain, with the rest looked up from reference TRBV9 and TRBJ1-2, is DSGVTQTPKHLITATGQRVTLRCSPRSGDLSVYWYQQSLDQGLQFLIQYYNGEERAKGNILERFSAQQFPDLHSELNLSSLELGDSALYFCASSAGAGLYGYTFGSGTRLTVV.

A single count supports this clone. The J gene is TRBJ1-5, the V gene TRBV4-2; D not certain. Germline assignment: CDR1 LGHNA and CDR2 YNFKEQ. V gave up 1 base and J gave up 1 base, with 11 bases separating them. The CDR3 covers 16 residues. The CDR3 DNA follows: TGTGCCAGCAGCCAAGGCGAGGGAAGCAGCAATCAGCCCCAGCATTTT. As protein: CASSQGEGSSNQPQHF.

This clone occurred once. The rearrangement links TRBV27 to TRBJ1-6, with 7 bases fitting TRBD1. This CDR3 has 14 amino acids. J was trimmed by 7 bases and V by 4 bases; bases with no gene match: 4. CDR1 MNHEY and CDR2 SMNVEV come from the germline V gene (reference sequence). In DNA form, the CDR3 reads TGTGCCAGCAGTTGGGACAGCAAAAATTCACCCCTCCACTTT. This translates into CASSWDSKNSPLHF.

V usage is TRBV21-1 and J usage is TRBJ2-7; no check of the table's D call, TRBD1, against the DNA was made. TRBV21-1 is shown as a pseudogene. The CDR3 covers 17 residues. The CDR3 protein is CASSTLPSGQGLNEQYF. CDR3 nucleotides: TGTGCCAGCAGCACCTTACCTTCGGGACAGGGCCTCAACGAGCAGTACTTC.

This clone was detected only once. This chain uses TRBV14 with TRBJ2-3; possible D gene TRBD2, 6 bases. The V end was cut by 2 bases, the J end by 6 bases, with 15 bases between. The CDR3 contains 15 residues. Germline V gene data show CDR1 as SGHDN and CDR2 as FVKESK. The CDR3 DNA reads as TGTGCCAGCAGCCAACTTGAAGACGGAGGGGATACGCAGTATTTT. This codes for CASSQLEDGGDTQYF.

The V gene is TRBV7-2, the J gene TRBJ1-5; a possible D gene is TRBD1 (6 bases). The CDR3 consists of 16 residues. V lost 0 bases and J 6 bases, leaving 15 bases between the germline ends. Germline V gives CDR1 SGHTA, CDR2 FQGNSA. The CDR3, as DNA: TGTGCCAGCAGCTTAGCGCGGGGGGCGACGCGTCAGCCCCAGCATTTT. This translates into CASSLARGATRQPQHF.